These T cell receptor beta chains were read from a single sample in a study of early T cells in non-severe SARS-CoV-2 infection. In TCRdb, the 5' RACE reads were re-called with MiXCR into one record per CDR3 protein. This sample carries under 140,000 distinct CDR3 sequences, 10% to 15% of them seen once, and the ten largest clones take about 4%. This specimen consisted of whole blood, obtained at baseline. Receptor source: an adult who was a healthcare worker with PCR-confirmed SARS-CoV-2 infection or an uninfected control (not recorded which). Both conserved end residues are trimmed from each CDR3. Not all rows give a size; the values are once, few, many and, for expanded clones, a class.

V gene: TRBV9
J gene: TRBJ1-1
clone size: few
CDR3 protein: ASSVSGSLNTEAF

V gene: TRBV7-3
J gene: TRBJ1-1
clone size: few
CDR3 protein: ASSSQENTEAF

V gene: TRBV3-1
J gene: TRBJ2-7
clone size: .
CDR3 protein: ASSQDRAGGRYEQY

V gene: TRBV2
J gene: TRBJ1-1
clone size: many
CDR3 protein: ASRAQTTTEAF

V gene: TRBV5-4
J gene: TRBJ2-1
clone size: few
CDR3 protein: ASSLALAAPYNEQF

V gene: TRBV19
J gene: TRBJ2-3
clone size: .
CDR3 protein: ASKTSGRADTQY

V gene: TRBV2
J gene: TRBJ2-3
clone size: few
CDR3 protein: VSSDDRSTDTQY

V gene: TRBV6-1
J gene: TRBJ1-6
clone size: few
CDR3 protein: ASSEPGHNSPLH

V gene: TRBV12-3/TRBV12-4
J gene: TRBJ1-1
clone size: many
CDR3 protein: ASSLRRQAPNTEAF

V gene: TRBV2
J gene: TRBJ2-1
clone size: few
CDR3 protein: ASSYREQF

V gene: TRBV29-1
J gene: TRBJ1-1
clone size: .
CDR3 protein: SVGGTGGTEAF

V gene: TRBV12-3/TRBV12-4
J gene: TRBJ1-5
clone size: many
CDR3 protein: ASSPRGGSSNQPQH

V gene: TRBV12-3/TRBV12-4
J gene: TRBJ2-1
clone size: .
CDR3 protein: ASSLDPGQGSGEQF

V gene: TRBV4-1
J gene: TRBJ2-5
clone size: .
CDR3 protein: ASRRLGGGPQETQY

V gene: TRBV29-1
J gene: TRBJ1-2
clone size: .
CDR3 protein: SVALDSFYGYT

V gene: TRBV2
J gene: TRBJ2-7
clone size: .
CDR3 protein: ASSTEGGVIYEQY

V gene: TRBV20-1
J gene: TRBJ2-1
clone size: few
CDR3 protein: SAIERHNEQF

V gene: TRBV20-1
J gene: TRBJ2-7
clone size: .
CDR3 protein: SAREWGHEQY

V gene: TRBV29-1
J gene: TRBJ2-1
clone size: .
CDR3 protein: SVVAQGPTNEQF

V gene: TRBV12-3/TRBV12-4
J gene: TRBJ1-1
clone size: .
CDR3 protein: ASRTGLAEAF

V gene: TRBV7-3
J gene: TRBJ1-1
clone size: .
CDR3 protein: ASSSDRGDTEAF

V gene: TRBV5-1
J gene: TRBJ2-7
clone size: few
CDR3 protein: ASSSIAGSYEQY

V gene: TRBV6-2/TRBV6-3
J gene: TRBJ2-2
clone size: few
CDR3 protein: ASSGSGLAGSTGELF

V gene: TRBV29-1
J gene: TRBJ2-7
clone size: .
CDR3 protein: SVSGTGTYEQY

V gene: TRBV5-1
J gene: TRBJ1-2
clone size: .
CDR3 protein: ASTGGNNYGYT

V gene: TRBV4-1
J gene: TRBJ2-2
clone size: few
CDR3 protein: ASSQRQVSGELF

V gene: TRBV6-5
J gene: TRBJ1-6
clone size: .
CDR3 protein: ASSGEIRNSPLH

V gene: TRBV3-1
J gene: TRBJ1-1
clone size: few
CDR3 protein: ASSHGQVNTEAF

V gene: TRBV7-2
J gene: TRBJ1-6
clone size: .
CDR3 protein: ASSLLTGLDSPLH

V gene: TRBV5-1
J gene: TRBJ2-3
clone size: few
CDR3 protein: ASSLASTSGGPDTQY

V gene: TRBV7-2
J gene: TRBJ1-2
clone size: .
CDR3 protein: ASSLETHGYT

V gene: TRBV6-5
J gene: TRBJ2-2
clone size: .
CDR3 protein: ASSPDGWNTGELF

V gene: TRBV24-1
J gene: TRBJ2-5
clone size: .
CDR3 protein: ATSDADPGQQETQY